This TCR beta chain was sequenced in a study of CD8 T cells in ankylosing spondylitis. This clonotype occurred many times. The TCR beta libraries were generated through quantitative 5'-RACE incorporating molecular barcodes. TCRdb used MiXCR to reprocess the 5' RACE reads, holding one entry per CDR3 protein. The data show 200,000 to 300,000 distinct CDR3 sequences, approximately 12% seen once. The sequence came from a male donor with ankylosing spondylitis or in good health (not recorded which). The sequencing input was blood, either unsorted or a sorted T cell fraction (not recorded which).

The CDR3 coding sequence is TGTGCCACCGCGATCGGACTAGCGGGAGTCAATGAGCAGTTCTTC. Translation: CATAIGLAGVNEQFF. J is TRBJ2-1 and V is TRBV15, with TRBD2 matching over 13 bases. V shed 8 bases, J shed 6 bases, and the junction held 7 bases outside the gene matches. Germline-derived CDR1 and CDR2 are LNHNV and YYDKDF (reference sequence). The CDR3 extends over 15 amino acids.